The rows below give T cell receptor beta chains drawn from one sample of a study of T cell repertoires in cytomegalovirus infection. TCRdb analysed the reads with MiXCR anew, one entry per CDR3 protein. The table includes 150,000 to 160,000 distinct CDR3 sequences, around 24% detected once. The material sequenced was PBMCs. Receptor source: a human donor in good health (CMV status not recorded). Some clones in this sample may be carry-over from other donors' samples. The CDR3 runs from the conserved cysteine through the conserved F or W. The order of the fields is V gene, CDR3 length, D gene, J gene, clone size, CDR3 protein, CDR3 DNA. A D gene is named only where the DNA matches it firmly. Clone sizes are given selectively: once, few, many, or a class where the clone is expanded.

TRBV7-2	17	TRBD1	TRBJ2-7	many	CASSLGGGGQGTVEQYF	TGTGCCAGCAGCTTAGGCGGCGGGGGACAGGGAACAGTGGAGCAGTACTTC
TRBV11-3	12	-	TRBJ2-1	many	CASSSPNGEQFF	TGTGCCAGCAGCTCGCCTAATGGTGAGCAGTTCTTC
TRBV19	18	TRBD2	TRBJ2-3	-	CASSSRTSLLTLTDTQYF	TGTGCCAGTAGTTCCCGGACTAGCCTCCTAACCCTCACAGATACGCAGTATTTT
TRBV12-3/TRBV12-4	15	TRBD1	TRBJ2-5	many	CASSFRRGQRETQYF	TGTGCCAGCAGTTTCAGAAGGGGGCAAAGGGAGACCCAGTACTTC
TRBV12-3/TRBV12-4	13	-	TRBJ1-1	few	CASTETANTEAFF	TGTGCCAGCACCGAGACGGCGAACACTGAAGCTTTCTTT
TRBV12-3/TRBV12-4	14	-	TRBJ1-1	once	CASSLDGRRTEAFF	TGTGCCAGCAGTTTAGATGGCAGAAGGACTGAAGCTTTCTTT
TRBV7-2	13	-	TRBJ2-7	-	CASLLARNYEQYF	TGTGCCAGCCTCCTAGCGCGGAACTACGAGCAGTACTTC
TRBV5-1	18	TRBD2	TRBJ2-3	once	CASSPGLAGGGITDTQYF	TGCGCCAGCAGCCCGGGACTAGCGGGGGGTGGAATTACAGATACGCAGTATTTT
TRBV6-1	14	-	TRBJ2-5	many	CASSPSGPQETQYF	TGTGCCAGCAGTCCGAGCGGGCCACAAGAGACCCAGTACTTC
TRBV7-9	13	-	TRBJ1-2	many	CASIDTGLAGYTF	TGTGCCAGCATCGATACGGGCCTGGCGGGCTACACCTTC
TRBV5-1	15	-	TRBJ2-5	-	CASSLALGPQETQYF	TGCGCCAGCAGCTTGGCTTTGGGTCCTCAAGAGACCCAGTACTTC
TRBV28	13	TRBD1	TRBJ1-2	-	CASRLTGVGGYTF	TGTGCCAGCAGACTAACAGGGGTGGGAGGCTACACCTTC
TRBV4-1	16	TRBD2	TRBJ2-5	-	CASSLSGLAGRETQYF	TGCGCCAGCAGCCTTTCGGGACTAGCGGGGAGAGAGACCCAGTACTTC
TRBV11-2	14	-	TRBJ2-7	-	CASSLDRGPDEQYF	TGTGCCAGCAGCTTAGACAGGGGACCAGACGAGCAGTACTTC
TRBV7-9	20	-	TRBJ2-1	many	CASSPLRTSGALASYNEQFF	TGTGCCAGCAGCCCTTTAAGAACATCCGGGGCCCTGGCTTCCTACAATGAGCAGTTCTTC
TRBV3-1	14	-	TRBJ1-2	many	CASSQDLGDYGYTF	TGTGCCAGCAGCCAAGATCTGGGCGACTATGGCTACACCTTC
TRBV20-1	16	TRBD2	TRBJ2-5	few	CSARALGEGREETQYF	TGCAGTGCTAGAGCTCTCGGGGAGGGCAGGGAAGAGACCCAGTACTTC
TRBV7-2	15	TRBD1	TRBJ1-2	many	CASSLVGTDPYGYTF	TGTGCCAGCAGCTTAGTCGGGACAGACCCGTATGGCTACACCTTC
TRBV11-2	12	-	TRBJ2-1	many	CASSPRWFEQFF	TGTGCCAGCAGCCCCCGGTGGTTTGAGCAGTTCTTC
TRBV14	15	-	TRBJ2-5	-	CASSQDPGETETQYF	TGTGCCAGCAGCCAAGACCCGGGGGAGACGGAGACCCAGTACTTC
TRBV20-1	13	-	TRBJ1-3	-	CSALRVSGNTIYF	TGCAGTGCTCTAAGGGTCTCTGGAAACACCATATATTTT
TRBV5-1	15	-	TRBJ1-1	-	CASSHDTKRVTEAFF	TGCGCCAGCAGCCACGACACTAAGCGGGTGACTGAAGCTTTCTTT
TRBV20-1	10	-	TRBJ1-1	-	CSGGGTEAFF	TGCAGTGGAGGGGGGACTGAAGCTTTCTTT
TRBV30	12	-	TRBJ1-4	once	CALTATNEKLFF	TGTGCCTTAACAGCAACTAATGAAAAACTGTTTTTT
TRBV6-1	15	TRBD1	TRBJ2-5	-	CATVPGQGRGETQYF	TGTGCCACCGTCCCGGGACAGGGGCGGGGAGAGACCCAGTACTTC
TRBV14	15	TRBD1	TRBJ1-1	few	CASSRQGYGKGEAFF	TGTGCCAGCAGCCGACAGGGGTACGGGAAGGGTGAAGCTTTCTTT
TRBV6-1	13	TRBD1	TRBJ2-1	many	CASTGGQGYEQFF	TGTGCCAGCACCGGGGGACAGGGCTATGAGCAGTTCTTC
TRBV28	15	-	TRBJ1-2	few	CASSLVDTYSYGYTF	TGTGCCAGCAGTTTAGTGGACACTTATTCCTATGGCTACACCTTC
TRBV12-3/TRBV12-4	15	-	TRBJ1-3	-	CASTLQLGTGNTIYF	TGTGCCAGCACCTTACAGTTGGGAACTGGAAACACCATATATTTT
TRBV30	14	-	TRBJ1-5	-	CAWSTRDSNQPQHF	TGTGCCTGGAGTACCCGGGACAGCAATCAGCCCCAGCATTTT
TRBV29-1	15	TRBD2	TRBJ2-3	few	CSVVTGTRRTDTQYF	TGCAGCGTTGTTACCGGGACTAGACGTACAGATACGCAGTATTTT
TRBV28	14	TRBD1	TRBJ1-6	many	CASSQGGSNSPLHF	TGTGCCAGCAGTCAGGGGGGCTCTAATTCACCCCTCCACTTT
TRBV12-3/TRBV12-4	14	-	TRBJ2-1	many	CASSLVGLNNEQFF	TGTGCCAGCAGTTTGGTCGGGTTAAACAATGAGCAGTTCTTC
TRBV12-3/TRBV12-4	14	-	TRBJ1-1	few	CASSLVGGVSEAFF	TGTGCCAGCAGTTTAGTTGGGGGCGTCTCTGAAGCTTTCTTT
TRBV6-2/TRBV6-3	15	TRBD1	TRBJ2-1	many	CASNTGQGAYNEQFF	TGTGCCAGTAATACGGGACAGGGGGCCTACAATGAGCAGTTCTTC
TRBV12-3/TRBV12-4	14	-	TRBJ2-3	few	CASSLGVSTDTQYF	TGTGCCAGCAGTTTGGGGGTTAGCACAGATACGCAGTATTTT
TRBV20-1	15	TRBD1	TRBJ1-5	-	CSAPVFGQGNQPQHF	TGCAGTGCCCCAGTGTTCGGACAGGGCAATCAGCCCCAGCATTTT
TRBV12-3/TRBV12-4	16	-	TRBJ1-5	few	CASSSRTENSNQPQHF	TGTGCCAGCAGTTCTCGGACAGAAAATAGCAATCAGCCCCAGCATTTT
TRBV7-6	13	-	TRBJ1-5	few	CASLTLSNQPQHF	TGTGCCAGCCTGACACTTAGCAATCAGCCCCAGCATTTT
TRBV28	18	TRBD1	TRBJ1-2	-	CASSPVFSAGTGSYGYTF	TGTGCCAGCAGTCCAGTATTCAGTGCCGGGACAGGAAGCTATGGCTACACCTTC
TRBV7-6	13	-	TRBJ2-1	-	CASSLALGNEQFF	TGTGCCAGCAGCTTAGCCCTGGGTAATGAGCAGTTCTTC
TRBV19	18	TRBD1	TRBJ2-1	few	CASSMRGQTVVGYNEQFF	TGTGCCAGTAGTATGAGGGGACAGACGGTTGTCGGGTACAATGAGCAGTTCTTC
TRBV7-8	12	-	TRBJ2-5	-	CASRSAVGTQYF	TGTGCCAGCAGAAGTGCCGTCGGGACCCAGTACTTC
TRBV28	14	-	TRBJ1-1	-	CASSASRFRTEAFF	TGTGCCAGCAGTGCGAGTCGGTTCCGCACTGAAGCTTTCTTT
TRBV7-2	12	-	TRBJ1-2	many	CASSLRVYGYTF	TGTGCCAGCAGCTTAAGGGTCTATGGCTACACCTTC
TRBV7-6	13	-	TRBJ2-7	-	CASSSSPTYEQYF	TGTGCCAGCAGCTCCTCCCCGACGTACGAGCAGTACTTC
TRBV7-2	16	TRBD2	TRBJ2-5	-	CASSGRTSGGRETQYF	TGTGCCAGCAGCGGGCGGACTAGCGGGGGGCGGGAGACCCAGTACTTC
TRBV7-9	19	TRBD2	TRBJ2-7	many	CASSLGRSGREGRHYEQYF	TGTGCCAGCAGCTTAGGACGAAGCGGGAGGGAAGGGCGCCACTACGAGCAGTACTTC
TRBV20-1	14	TRBD1	TRBJ1-5	few	CSAVQGDIKQPQHF	TGCAGTGCTGTGCAGGGGGACATTAAACAGCCCCAGCATTTT
TRBV4-1	15	-	TRBJ2-7	-	CASSARDTTSYEQYF	TGCGCCAGCAGCGCCCGGGATACCACCTCCTACGAGCAGTACTTC
TRBV28	15	TRBD1	TRBJ2-7	few	CASNLSGTGAYEQYF	TGTGCCAGCAATCTCTCCGGGACAGGGGCCTACGAGCAGTACTTC